This TCR beta chain was documented in a study of blood T cell repertoires in COVID-19. This CDR3 is 17 amino acids long. The junction had 10 bases not matched to a gene; V was cut back by 0 bases and J by 6 bases. The germline V gene has CDR1 MGHDK and CDR2 SYGVNS. Source study methods: It was from reference gene primer amplification that nucleated cell counts were estimated. Clones were sequenced by immunoSEQ multiplex PCR, and TCRdb holds only the in-frame ones, with some missing. V and J calls and clone size are as listed in that table; D and trimming were resolved from the DNA. The profile shows 65,000 to 70,000 clones, 85% of them singletons.

This chain connects TRBV25-1 to TRBJ1-1; 10 nucleotides agree with TRBD1. The sample taken for sequencing was peripheral blood. The sequence came from a man older than 75 with acute or convalescent COVID-19. This chain's CDR3 is CASSEYPHRGQGPEAFF. The CDR3 DNA reads TGTGCCAGCAGTGAATATCCTCATAGGGGACAGGGGCCTGAAGCTTTCTTT.